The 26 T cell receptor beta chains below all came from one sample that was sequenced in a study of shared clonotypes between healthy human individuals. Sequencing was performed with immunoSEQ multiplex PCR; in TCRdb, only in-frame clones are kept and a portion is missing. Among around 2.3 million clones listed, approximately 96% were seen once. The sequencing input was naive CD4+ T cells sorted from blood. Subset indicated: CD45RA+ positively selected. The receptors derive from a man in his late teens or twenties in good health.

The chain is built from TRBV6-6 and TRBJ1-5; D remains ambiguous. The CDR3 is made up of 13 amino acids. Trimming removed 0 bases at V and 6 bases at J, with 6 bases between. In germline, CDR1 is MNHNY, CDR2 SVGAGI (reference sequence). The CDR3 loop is CASSYSEVQPQHF. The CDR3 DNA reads TGTGCCAGCAGTTACTCAGAGGTTCAGCCCCAGCATTTT.

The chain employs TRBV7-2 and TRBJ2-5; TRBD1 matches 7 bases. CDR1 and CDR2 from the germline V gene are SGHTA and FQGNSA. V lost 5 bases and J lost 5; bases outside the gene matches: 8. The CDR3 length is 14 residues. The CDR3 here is CASSVEGARETQYF. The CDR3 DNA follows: TGTGCCAGCAGCGTAGAGGGGGCTAGGGAGACCCAGTACTTC.

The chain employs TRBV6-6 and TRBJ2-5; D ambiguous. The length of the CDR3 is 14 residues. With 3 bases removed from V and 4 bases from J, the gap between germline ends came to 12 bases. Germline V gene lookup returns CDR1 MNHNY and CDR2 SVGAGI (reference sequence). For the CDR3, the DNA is TGTGCCAGCAGTTATGGTCCGTCGAGAGAGACCCAGTACTTC. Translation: CASSYGPSRETQYF.

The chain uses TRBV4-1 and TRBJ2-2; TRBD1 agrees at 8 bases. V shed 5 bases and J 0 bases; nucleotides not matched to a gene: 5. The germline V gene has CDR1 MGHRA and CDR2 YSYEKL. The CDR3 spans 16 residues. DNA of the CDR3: TGCGCCAGCAGCGAACTACAGGGGGCGAACACCGGGGAGCTGTTTTTT. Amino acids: CASSELQGANTGELFF.

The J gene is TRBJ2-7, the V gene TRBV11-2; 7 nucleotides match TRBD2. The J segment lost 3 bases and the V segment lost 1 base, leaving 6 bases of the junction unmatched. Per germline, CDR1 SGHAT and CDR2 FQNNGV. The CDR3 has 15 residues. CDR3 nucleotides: TGTGCCAGCAGCTTAGGGCTAGCGGTTATCTACGAGCAGTACTTC. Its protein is CASSLGLAVIYEQYF.

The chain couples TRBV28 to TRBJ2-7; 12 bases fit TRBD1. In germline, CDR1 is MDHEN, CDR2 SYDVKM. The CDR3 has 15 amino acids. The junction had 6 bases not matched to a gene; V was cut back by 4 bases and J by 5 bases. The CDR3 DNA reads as TGTGCCAGCAGTTGGCCGGGACAGGGGGCCAACGAGCAGTACTTC. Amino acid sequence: CASSWPGQGANEQYF. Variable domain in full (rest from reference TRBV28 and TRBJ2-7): DVKVTQSSRYLVKRTGEKVFLECVQDMDHENMFWYRQDPGLGLRLIYFSYDVKMKEKGDIPEGYSVSREKKERFSLILESASTNQTSMYLCASSWPGQGANEQYFGPGTRLTVT.

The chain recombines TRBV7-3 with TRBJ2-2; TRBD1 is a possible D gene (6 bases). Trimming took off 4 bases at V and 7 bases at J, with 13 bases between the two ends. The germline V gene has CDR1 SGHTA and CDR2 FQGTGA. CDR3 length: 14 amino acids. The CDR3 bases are TGTGCCAGCAGCTACAGGGAATGGGGCGGGGAGCTGTTTTTT. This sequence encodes CASSYREWGGELFF.

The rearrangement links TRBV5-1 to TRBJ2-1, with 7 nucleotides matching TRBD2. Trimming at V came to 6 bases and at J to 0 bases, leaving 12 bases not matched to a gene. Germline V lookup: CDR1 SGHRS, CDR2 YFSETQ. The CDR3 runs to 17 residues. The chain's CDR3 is CASTRGRADPSYNEQFF. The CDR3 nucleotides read TGCGCCAGCACCCGGGGGAGGGCGGATCCCTCCTACAATGAGCAGTTCTTC.

The CDR3 region is CASSLATGGYEQYF. DNA of the CDR3: TGTGCCAGCAGCTTAGCTACAGGGGGCTACGAGCAGTACTTC. The chain combines TRBV11-2 with TRBJ2-7; the match to TRBD1 covers 8 bases. Germline V lookup: CDR1 SGHAT, CDR2 FQNNGV. The CDR3 sequence is 14 residues long. Losses at the gene ends were 1 base for V and 3 bases for J; bases not matched to a gene: 2.

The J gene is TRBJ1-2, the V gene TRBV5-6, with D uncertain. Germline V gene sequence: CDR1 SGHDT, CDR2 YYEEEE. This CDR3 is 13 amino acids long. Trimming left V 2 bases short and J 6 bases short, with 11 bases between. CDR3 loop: CASSFSGGNGYTF. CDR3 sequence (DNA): TGTGCCAGCAGCTTTTCGGGTGGCAATGGCTACACCTTC.

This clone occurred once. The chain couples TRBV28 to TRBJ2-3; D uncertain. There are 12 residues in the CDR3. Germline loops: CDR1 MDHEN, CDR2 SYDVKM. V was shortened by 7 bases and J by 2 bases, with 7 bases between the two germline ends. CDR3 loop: CASNTLTDTQYF. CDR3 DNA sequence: TGTGCCAGCAACACCCTCACAGATACGCAGTATTTT.

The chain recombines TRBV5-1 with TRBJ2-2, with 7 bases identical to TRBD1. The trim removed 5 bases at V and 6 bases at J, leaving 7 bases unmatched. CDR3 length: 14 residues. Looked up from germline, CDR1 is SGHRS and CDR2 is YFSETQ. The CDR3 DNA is TGCGCCAGCAGGAACAGGGGAGACTCCGGGGAGCTGTTTTTT. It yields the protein CASRNRGDSGELFF.

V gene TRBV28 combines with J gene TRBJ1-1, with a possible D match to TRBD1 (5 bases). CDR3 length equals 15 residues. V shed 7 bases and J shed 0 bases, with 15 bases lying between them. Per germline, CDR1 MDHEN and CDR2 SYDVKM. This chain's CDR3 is CASIAGAGMNTEAFF. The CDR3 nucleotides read TGTGCCAGCATCGCCGGCGCAGGGATGAACACTGAAGCTTTCTTT.

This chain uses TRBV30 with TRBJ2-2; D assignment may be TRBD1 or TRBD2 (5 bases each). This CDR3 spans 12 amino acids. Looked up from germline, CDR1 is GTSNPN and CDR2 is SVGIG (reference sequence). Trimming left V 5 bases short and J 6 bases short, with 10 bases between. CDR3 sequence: CAWGGEAGELFF. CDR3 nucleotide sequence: TGTGCCTGGGGGGGAGAGGCCGGGGAGCTGTTTTTT.

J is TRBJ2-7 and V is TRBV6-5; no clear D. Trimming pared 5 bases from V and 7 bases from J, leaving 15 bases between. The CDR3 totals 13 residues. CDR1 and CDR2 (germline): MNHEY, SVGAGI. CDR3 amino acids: CASSLTDGKEQYF. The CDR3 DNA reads TGTGCCAGCAGTCTTACCGATGGGAAAGAGCAGTACTTC.

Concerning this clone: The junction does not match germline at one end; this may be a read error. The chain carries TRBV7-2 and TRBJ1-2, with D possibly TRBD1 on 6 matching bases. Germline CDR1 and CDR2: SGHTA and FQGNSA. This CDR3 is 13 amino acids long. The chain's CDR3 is CWGGGGENYGYTF. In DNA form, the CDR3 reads TGCTGGGGGGGCGGCGGGGAAAACTATGGCTACACCTTC.

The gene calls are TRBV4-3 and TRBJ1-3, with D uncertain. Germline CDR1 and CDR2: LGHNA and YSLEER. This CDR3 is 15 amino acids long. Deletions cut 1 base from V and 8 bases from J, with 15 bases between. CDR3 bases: TGCGCCAGCAGCCAAGTGGTCGGGTTATCGGACACCATATATTTT. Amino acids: CASSQVVGLSDTIYF.

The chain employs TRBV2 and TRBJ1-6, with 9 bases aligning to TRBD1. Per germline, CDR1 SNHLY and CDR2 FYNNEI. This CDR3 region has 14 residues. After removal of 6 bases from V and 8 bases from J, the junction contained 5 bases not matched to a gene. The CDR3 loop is CASRVRDRDSPLHF. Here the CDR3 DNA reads TGTGCCAGCAGGGTCCGGGACAGGGATTCACCCCTCCACTTT.

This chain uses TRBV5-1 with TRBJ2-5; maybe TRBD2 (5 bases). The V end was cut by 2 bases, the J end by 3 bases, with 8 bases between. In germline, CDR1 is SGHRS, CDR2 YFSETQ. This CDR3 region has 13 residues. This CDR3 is CASSFTREETQYF. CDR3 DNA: TGCGCCAGCAGCTTTACGCGGGAAGAGACCCAGTACTTC.

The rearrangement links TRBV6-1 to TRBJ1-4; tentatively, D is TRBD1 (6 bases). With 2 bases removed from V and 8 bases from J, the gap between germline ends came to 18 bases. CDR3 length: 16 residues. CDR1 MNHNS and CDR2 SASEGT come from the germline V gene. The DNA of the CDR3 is TGTGCCAGCAGTGAACTGGCAGGGGCTTTGCGGGAAAAACTGTTTTTT. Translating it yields CASSELAGALREKLFF.

CDR3: CASSMGGAGYIQYF. The CDR3 DNA sequence: TGTGCCAGTAGTATGGGCGGGGCCGGTTACATTCAGTACTTC. The chain is built from TRBV19 and TRBJ2-4; TRBD2 is a possible D gene (6 bases). With 3 bases removed from V and 8 bases from J, the gap between germline ends came to 14 bases. From germline, CDR1 is LNHDA and CDR2 SQIVND (reference sequence). CDR3 length: 14 amino acids.

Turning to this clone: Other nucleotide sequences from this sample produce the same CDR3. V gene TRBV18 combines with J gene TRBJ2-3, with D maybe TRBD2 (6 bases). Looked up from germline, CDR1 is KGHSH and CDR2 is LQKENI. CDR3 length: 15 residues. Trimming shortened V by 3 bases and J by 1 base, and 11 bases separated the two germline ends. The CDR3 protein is CASSPGLAGTDTQYF. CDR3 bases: TGTGCCAGCTCACCGGGACTGGCGGGCACAGATACGCAGTATTTT. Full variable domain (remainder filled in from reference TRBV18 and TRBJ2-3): NAGVMQNPRHLVRRRGQEARLRCSPMKGHSHVYWYRQLPEEGLKFMVYLQKENIIDESGMPKERFSAEFPKEGPSILRIQQVVRGDSAAYFCASSPGLAGTDTQYFGPGTRLTVL.

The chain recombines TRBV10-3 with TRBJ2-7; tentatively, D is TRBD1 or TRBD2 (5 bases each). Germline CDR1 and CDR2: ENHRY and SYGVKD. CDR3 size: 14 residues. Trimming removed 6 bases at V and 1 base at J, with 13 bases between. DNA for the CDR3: TGTGCCATCAGCCGGGACGGCCGTTCCTACGAGCAGTACTTC. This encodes CAISRDGRSYEQYF.

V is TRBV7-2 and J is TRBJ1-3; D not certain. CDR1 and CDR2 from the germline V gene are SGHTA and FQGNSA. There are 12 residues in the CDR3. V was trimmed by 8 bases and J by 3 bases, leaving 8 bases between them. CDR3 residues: CASRFGGNTIYF. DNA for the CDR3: TGTGCCAGCCGATTCGGTGGAAACACCATATATTTT.

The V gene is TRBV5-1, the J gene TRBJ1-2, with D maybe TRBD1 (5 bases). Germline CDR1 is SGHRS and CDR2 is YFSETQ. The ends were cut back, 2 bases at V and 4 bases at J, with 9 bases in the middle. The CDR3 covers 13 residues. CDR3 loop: CASSFDSLYGYTF. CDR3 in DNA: TGCGCCAGCAGCTTCGACAGCCTCTATGGCTACACCTTC.

In DNA, the CDR3 is TGCGCCAGCAGCCAAGGAACGTGGGTAGCGGGGGGTTACGAGCAGTACTTC. This gives the protein CASSQGTWVAGGYEQYF. V gene TRBV4-1 combines with J gene TRBJ2-7, with 10 bases fitting TRBD2. CDR3 length: 17 amino acids. The V gene end was trimmed by 1 base and the J gene end by 4 bases; junction bases not matched to a gene: 10. CDR1 MGHRA and CDR2 YSYEKL come from the germline V gene.